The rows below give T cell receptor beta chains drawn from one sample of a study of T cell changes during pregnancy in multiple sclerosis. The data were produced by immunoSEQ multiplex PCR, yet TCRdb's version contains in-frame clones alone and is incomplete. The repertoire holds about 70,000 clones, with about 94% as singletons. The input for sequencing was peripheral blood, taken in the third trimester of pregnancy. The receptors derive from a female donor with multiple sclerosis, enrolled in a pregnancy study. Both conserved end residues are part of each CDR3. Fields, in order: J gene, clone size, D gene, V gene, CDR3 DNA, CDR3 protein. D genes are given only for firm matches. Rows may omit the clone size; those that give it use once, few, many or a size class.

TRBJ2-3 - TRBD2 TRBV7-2 TGTGCCAGCAGCTTAGTGGGGGGGTCCACAGATACGCAGTATTTT CASSLVGGSTDTQYF
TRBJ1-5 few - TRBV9 TGTGCCAGCAGCGTAGAAGGAGGGCAGGATCAGCCCCAGCATTTT CASSVEGGQDQPQHF
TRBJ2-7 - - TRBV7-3 TGTGCCAGCAGCCCCTCCCGCGACACCTACGAGCAGTACTTC CASSPSRDTYEQYF
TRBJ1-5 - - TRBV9 TGTGCCAGCAGCGTAGATGGAGGTAATCAGCCCCAGCATTTT CASSVDGGNQPQHF
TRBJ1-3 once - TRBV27 TGTGCCAGCGGGATCCTTTCAGGGTTAGGAAACACCATATATTTT CASGILSGLGNTIYF
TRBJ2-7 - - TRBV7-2 TGTGCCAGCAGCTTAGAAGACTTCCAAGAGCAGTACTTC CASSLEDFQEQYF
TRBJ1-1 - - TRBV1 TGCACCAGCAGCCAAGAGCCGCGGACAGGGGTGACTGAAGCTTTCTTT CTSSQEPRTGVTEAFF
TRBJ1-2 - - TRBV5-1 TGCGCCAGTTCCTCCGACAGGAATTGGGGCTATGGCTACACCTTC CASSSDRNWGYGYTF
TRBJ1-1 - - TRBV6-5 TGTGCCAGCAGTTATGGGGGGGATACTGAAGCTTTCTTT CASSYGGDTEAFF
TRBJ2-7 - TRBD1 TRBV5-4 TGTGCCAGCAGCTTTGTTCGGGGGGGACAGGGGATAAAGCAGTACTTC CASSFVRGGQGIKQYF
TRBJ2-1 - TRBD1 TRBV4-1 TGCGCCAGCAGCCAACACAGGGGAGATGAGCAGTTCTTC CASSQHRGDEQFF
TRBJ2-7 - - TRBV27 TGTGCCAGCAGGTACGGGAGTTCGGGCGAGCAGTACTTC CASRYGSSGEQYF
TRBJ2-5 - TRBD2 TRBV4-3 TGCGCCAGCAGCCAGGGGAGGACTAGCGGGGGTCAAGAGACCCAGTACTTC CASSQGRTSGGQETQYF
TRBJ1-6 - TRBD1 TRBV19 TGTGCCAGTACTAAAGGGGGCGCGAGTAATTCACCCCTCCACTTT CASTKGGASNSPLHF
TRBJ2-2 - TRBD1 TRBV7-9 TGTGCCAGCAGCCCCAGATCAGGGACAGGGGTCGTCGGGGAGCTGTTTTTT CASSPRSGTGVVGELFF
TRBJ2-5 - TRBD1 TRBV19 TGTGCCAGTAGCGCAACAGGGGTAGAGACCCAGTACTTC CASSATGVETQYF
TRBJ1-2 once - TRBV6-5 TGTGCCAGCAAAGAGGGATCCTATGGCTACACCTTC CASKEGSYGYTF
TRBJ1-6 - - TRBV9 TGTGCCAGCAGCGTTTCAGGGGATTACAATTCACCCCTCCACTTT CASSVSGDYNSPLHF
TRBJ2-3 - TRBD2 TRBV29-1 TGCAGCGTAGACTGGACTAGTTCAGCGCAGTATTTT CSVDWTSSAQYF
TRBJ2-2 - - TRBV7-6 TGTGCCAGCAGCTTAGATCCCATGGGGGAGCTGTTTTTT CASSLDPMGELFF
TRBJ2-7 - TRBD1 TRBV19 TGTGCCAGTACCCCCGGACAGGTAGACGAGCAGTACTTC CASTPGQVDEQYF
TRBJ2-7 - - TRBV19 TGTGCCAGTAGTCAGGACACCTACTCCTACGAGCAGTACTTC CASSQDTYSYEQYF
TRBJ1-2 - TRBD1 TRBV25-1 TGTGCCAGCGCCGGGGACAGGGGAGGGCTCGATGGCTACACCTTC CASAGDRGGLDGYTF
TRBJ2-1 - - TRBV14 TGTGCCAGCAGCCAAGCGGGGTCCCCTGAGCAGTTCTTC CASSQAGSPEQFF
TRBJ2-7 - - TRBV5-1 TGCGCCAGCAGCGGGCTGGGGCACTCCTACGAGCAGTACTTC CASSGLGHSYEQYF
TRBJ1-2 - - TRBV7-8 TGTGCCAGCAGCTTATCACAGGGAGGGAACTATGGCTACACCTTC CASSLSQGGNYGYTF
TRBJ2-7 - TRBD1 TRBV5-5 TGTGCCAGCGGTGCCCCGGGACAGGGGTACGAGCAGTACTTC CASGAPGQGYEQYF
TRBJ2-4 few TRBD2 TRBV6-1 TGTGCCAGCAGTGACGGGGCGGGAGGGACGAACATTCAGTACTTC CASSDGAGGTNIQYF
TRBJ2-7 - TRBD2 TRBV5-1 TGCGCCAGCAGCTTGGCCCTAGCGGGGGTCGACGAGCAGTACTTC CASSLALAGVDEQYF
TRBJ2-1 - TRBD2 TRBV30 TGTGCCTGGAGTCGGCTAGCGGGGCGCTACAATGAGCAGTTCTTC CAWSRLAGRYNEQFF
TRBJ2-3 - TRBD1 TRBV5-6 TGTGCCAGCAGCTTGGCGTCGGGACAGCAGGGGTCCTCCGCTACGCAGTATTTT CASSLASGQQGSSATQYF
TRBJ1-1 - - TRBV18 TGTGCCAGCTCCCAAGTCCCAGGGAGGGGAAACACTGAAGCTTTCTTT CASSQVPGRGNTEAFF
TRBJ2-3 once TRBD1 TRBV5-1 TGCGCCAGCAGCGCAGGGGGCACGCAGTATTTT CASSAGGTQYF
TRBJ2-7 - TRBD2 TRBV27 TGTGCCAGCAGTTTTCGACCAACTAGCGGGAAATTCTACGAGCAGTACTTC CASSFRPTSGKFYEQYF